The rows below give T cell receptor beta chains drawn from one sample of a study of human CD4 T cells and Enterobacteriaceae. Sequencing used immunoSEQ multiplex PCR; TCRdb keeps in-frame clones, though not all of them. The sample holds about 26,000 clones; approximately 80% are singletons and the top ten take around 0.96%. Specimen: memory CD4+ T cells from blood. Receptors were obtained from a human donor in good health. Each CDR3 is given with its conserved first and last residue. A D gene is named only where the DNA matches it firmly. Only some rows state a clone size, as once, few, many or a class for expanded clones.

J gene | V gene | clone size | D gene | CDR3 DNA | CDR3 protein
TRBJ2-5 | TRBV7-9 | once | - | TGTGCCAGCAATCTCATCTTCGGGTTGGGCCAAGAGACCCAGTACTTC | CASNLIFGLGQETQYF
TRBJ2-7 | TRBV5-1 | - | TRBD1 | TGCGCCAGCAGCCCCGGTAGGGGGCGAACCTACGAGCAGTACTTC | CASSPGRGRTYEQYF
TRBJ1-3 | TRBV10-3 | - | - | TGTGCCATCAGTGGCCAGGGTCCCCTTCTCTCTGGAAACACCATATATTTT | CAISGQGPLLSGNTIYF
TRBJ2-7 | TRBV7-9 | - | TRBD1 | TGTGCCAGCAGCTCGAGGACAGGGACACTCTACGAGCAGTACTTC | CASSSRTGTLYEQYF
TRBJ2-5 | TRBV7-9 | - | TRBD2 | TGTGCCAGCAGCTTTAATGGCGGGAGGGGGCAAGAGACCCAGTACTTC | CASSFNGGRGQETQYF
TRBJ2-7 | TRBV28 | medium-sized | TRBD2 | TGTGCCAGCAGTTCTAGCGGGAGTAGGTCCTACGAGCAGTACTTC | CASSSSGSRSYEQYF
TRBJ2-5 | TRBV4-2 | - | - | TGTGCCAGCAGCCAAGATAGGAGGGTGGGAGAGACCCAGTACTTC | CASSQDRRVGETQYF
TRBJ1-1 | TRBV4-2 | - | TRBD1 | TGTGCCAGCAGCCAAGTAGGGACAGGGGGCAGGCTTTTTATGAACACTGAAGCTTTCTTT | CASSQVGTGGRLFMNTEAFF
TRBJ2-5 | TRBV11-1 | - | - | TGTGCCAGCAGCTTAACGCAGGGTCTGCAGACCCAGTACTTC | CASSLTQGLQTQYF
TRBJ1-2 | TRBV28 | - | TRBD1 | TGTGCCAGCAGTCCGCAGGGGACAGGAGACTATGGCTACACCTTC | CASSPQGTGDYGYTF
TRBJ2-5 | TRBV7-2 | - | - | TGTGCCAGCAGCTCGGGGTTACAAGAGACCCAGTACTTC | CASSSGLQETQYF
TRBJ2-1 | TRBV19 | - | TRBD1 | TGTGCCAGTAGTGGAAGGACAGGCACGGGGTACAATGAGCAGTTCTTC | CASSGRTGTGYNEQFF
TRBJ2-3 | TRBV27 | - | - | TGTGCCAGCACCCTCAACGGTGATACGCAGTATTTT | CASTLNGDTQYF
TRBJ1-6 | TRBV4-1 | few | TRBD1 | TGCGCCAGCAGCCAAGGGGGACAGGGCTCCAATAATTCACCCCTCCACTTT | CASSQGGQGSNNSPLHF
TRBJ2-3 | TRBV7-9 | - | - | TGTGCCAGCAGCTTTCGAGCAGATACGCAGTATTTT | CASSFRADTQYF
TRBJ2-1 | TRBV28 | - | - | TGTGCCAGCAGTTACCTGGGTGTGGTCCAGGTCAATGAGCAGTTCTTC | CASSYLGVVQVNEQFF
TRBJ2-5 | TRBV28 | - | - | TGTGCCAGCAGCAGCCCGGGGGCCCCCCAAGAGACCCAGTACTTC | CASSSPGAPQETQYF
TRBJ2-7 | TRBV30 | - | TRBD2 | TGTGCCTGGATGAAGCGGGGTACCGAGCAGTACTTC | CAWMKRGTEQYF
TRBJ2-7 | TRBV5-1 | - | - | TGCGCCAGCAGCCCCCGTGGGGGGTGGGAGCAGTACTTC | CASSPRGGWEQYF
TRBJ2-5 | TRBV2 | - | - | TGTGCCAGCAGTGAAGCGCCGGGACTTCATAGGACCCAGTACTTC | CASSEAPGLHRTQYF
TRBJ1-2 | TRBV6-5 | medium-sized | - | TGTGCCAGCAGAGAACAGGACGGAGCAGGCTACACCTTC | CASREQDGAGYTF
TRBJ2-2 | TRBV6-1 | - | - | TGTGCCAGCGCGCGGGACCCCCGCCTTACGGGGGAGCTGTTTTTT | CASARDPRLTGELFF
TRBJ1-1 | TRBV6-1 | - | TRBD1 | TGTGCCAGCAGTGAATCCAAGCGGGGCGGGTGGCAGGGGGCCTCGGCTTTCTTT | CASSESKRGGWQGASAFF
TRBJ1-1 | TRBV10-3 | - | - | TGTGCCATCCGGAAGGGGCTAGAGGGGAACACTGAAGCTTTCTTT | CAIRKGLEGNTEAFF
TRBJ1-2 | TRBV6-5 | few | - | TGTGCCAGCAGTTACGGTGGAGGGGGTAGCTACACCTTC | CASSYGGGGSYTF
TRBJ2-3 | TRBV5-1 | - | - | TGCGCCAGCAGCTTGGGTACCGGGGGCAGCACAGATACGCAGTATTTT | CASSLGTGGSTDTQYF
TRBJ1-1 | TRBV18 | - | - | TGTGCCAGCTCACCAGCGGTGGTGGGAGCTTTCTTT | CASSPAVVGAFF
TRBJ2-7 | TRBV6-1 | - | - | TGTGCCAGCAGGGACGACCTCTACGAGCAGTACTTC | CASRDDLYEQYF
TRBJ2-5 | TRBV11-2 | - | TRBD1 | TGTGCCAGCAGCAAATGGACAGGGGAAGAGACCCAGTACTTC | CASSKWTGEETQYF
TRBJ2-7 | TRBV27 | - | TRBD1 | TGTGCCAGCAGTAAGACAGGGGTTAGCGCCTACGAGCAGTACTTC | CASSKTGVSAYEQYF
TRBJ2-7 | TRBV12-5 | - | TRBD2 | TGTGCTAGTGGCCGAGGCGGGGGGGCCTCCTACGAGCAGTACTTC | CASGRGGGASYEQYF
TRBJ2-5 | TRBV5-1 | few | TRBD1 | TGCGCCAGCATCCCGGGACAGACAAAAGAGACCCAGTACTTC | CASIPGQTKETQYF
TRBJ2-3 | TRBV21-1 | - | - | TGTGCCAGCAGCAAAGTGGGGGCAGGGGGAACAGATACGCAGTATTTT | CASSKVGAGGTDTQYF
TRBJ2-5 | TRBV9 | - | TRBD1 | TGTGCCAGCAGCGTAGGTGAGGGGGCCTATGAGACCCAGTACTTC | CASSVGEGAYETQYF
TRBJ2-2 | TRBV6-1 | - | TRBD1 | TGTGCCAGCAGTGAAGCTTTACCTCGACAGGGGAACACCGGGGAGCTGTTTTTT | CASSEALPRQGNTGELFF
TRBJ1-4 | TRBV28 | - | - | TGTGCCAGCAGTTTAGGGGGGGTGACTAATGAAAAACTGTTTTTT | CASSLGGVTNEKLFF
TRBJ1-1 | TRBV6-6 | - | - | TGTGCCAGCACACAGAGCAACACTGAAGCTTTCTTT | CASTQSNTEAFF
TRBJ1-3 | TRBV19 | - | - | TGTGCCAGTAGTGGTGGACGCTCTGGAAACACCATATATTTT | CASSGGRSGNTIYF
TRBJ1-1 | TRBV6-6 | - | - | TGTGCCAGCGGGCGGAACACTGAAGCTTTCTTT | CASGRNTEAFF
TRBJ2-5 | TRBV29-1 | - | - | TGCAGCGTTGAACTCAAAGAGACCCAGTACTTC | CSVELKETQYF
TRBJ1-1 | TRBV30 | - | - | TGTGCCTGGAGGAGCCCCCAGGTGAACACTGAAGCTTTCTTT | CAWRSPQVNTEAFF
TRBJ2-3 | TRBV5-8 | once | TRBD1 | TGTGCCAGCAGACTGACCGGGACAGGGGGCACAGATACGCAGTATTTT | CASRLTGTGGTDTQYF
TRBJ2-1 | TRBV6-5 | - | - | TGTGCCAGCAGTCTAACTAGAAATGAGCAGTTCTTC | CASSLTRNEQFF
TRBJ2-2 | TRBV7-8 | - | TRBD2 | TGTGCCAGCAGCTTAGCGGTGACTAGCGGGGGGTACACCGGGGAGCTGTTTTTT | CASSLAVTSGGYTGELFF
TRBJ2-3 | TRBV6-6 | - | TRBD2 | TGTGCCAGCAGCTGGACTAGCGGCACAGATACGCAGTATTTT | CASSWTSGTDTQYF
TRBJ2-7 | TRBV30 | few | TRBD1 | TGTGCCTGGAGTGTAGGGACAGGGCGCGAGCAGTACTTC | CAWSVGTGREQYF
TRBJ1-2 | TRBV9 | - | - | TGTGCCAGCAGCGCCGACTTGTGGGCGTATGGCTACACCTTC | CASSADLWAYGYTF
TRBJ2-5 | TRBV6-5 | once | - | TGTGCCAGTCGGGGCTCTCAGACCCAGTACTTC | CASRGSQTQYF